One sample yielded the 4 T cell receptor beta chains listed below, sequenced in a study of patients and donors after allogeneic stem cell transplantation. From the RT-PCR reads, TCRdb called clonotypes with MiXCR, one entry per CDR3 protein. The table records 390,000 or so distinct CDR3 sequences, under 20% of them present only once. What was sequenced was blood, either unsorted or a sorted T cell fraction (not recorded which). These receptors all stem from a human donor who was either an allogeneic HSCT recipient or a stem cell or donor lymphocyte infusion donor (not recorded which). It is not recorded whose cells these are; they may come from a transplant donor.

This clonotype has just a few counts. V usage is TRBV15 and J usage is TRBJ2-7; 7 nucleotides align to TRBD1. This CDR3 has 14 residues. The germline CDR1 and CDR2 sequences are LNHNV and YYDKDF (reference sequence). Trimming at V came to 1 base and at J to 5 bases, leaving 5 bases not matched to a gene. CDR3 in amino acids: CATSRVGQHHEQYF. Written as DNA, the CDR3 is TGTGCCACCAGCAGAGTGGGACAGCATCACGAGCAGTACTTC.

This clonotype appeared a few times. This chain links TRBV28 with TRBJ2-7, with D tentatively TRBD1 (6 bases). The germline V gene encodes CDR1 MDHEN and CDR2 SYDVKM. The V gene lost 7 bases and the J gene lost 0 bases, with 10 bases spanning the gap. CDR3 length equals 13 residues. The DNA for the CDR3 is TGTGCCAGCACCCGGGACAACTCCTACGAGCAGTACTTC. Translated, it gives CASTRDNSYEQYF.

DNA of the CDR3: TGTGCCAGCAGCTTGGAAAATAACTATGGCTACACCTTC. Amino acid sequence: CASSLENNYGYTF. The chain combines TRBV7-9 with TRBJ1-2; D not certain. The V end was cut by 3 bases, the J end by 1 base, with 6 bases between. The CDR3 is 13 amino acids. Germline lookup yields CDR1 SEHNR and CDR2 FQNEAQ (reference sequence).

This sequence joins TRBV20-1 and TRBJ1-3; D remains ambiguous. The germline gives CDR1 DFQATT, CDR2 SNEGSKA (reference sequence). V lost 6 bases, J lost 3 bases, and 12 bases lay in between. This CDR3 is built from 13 residues. As DNA, the CDR3 is TGCAGTGCGATTATGCGGGTTGGAAACACCATATATTTT. Amino acids: CSAIMRVGNTIYF.